This T cell receptor beta chain is from a study of cytomegalovirus exposure and HLA in healthy donors. About the research overall: A data release that came early held about 89 million unique TCRs from HLA-typed donors.

This CDR3 comprises 15 residues. V was trimmed by 9 bases and J by 0 bases, leaving 14 bases between them. The germline gives CDR1 LNHNV, CDR2 YYDKDF (reference sequence). Primers for the PCR totalled 60 Vbeta and 13 Jbeta. Generated by immunoSEQ multiplex PCR, the TCRdb table keeps only in-frame clones and is missing some. The table lists some 150,000 clones, roughly 79% of them singletons. Unrecorded immune exposures were likely, despite nominal health at sampling. Concerning this clone itself: Its antigen is as yet unknown.

Study-level findings and limits: Common viral pathogens were later found to be apparently linked to several of the most significant clusters.

This rearrangement joins TRBV15 to TRBJ1-4; maybe TRBD1 (5 bases). The sequence was collected from a woman under 30 in good health and CMV-seropositive. The sample comprised PBMCs. In DNA, the CDR3 is TGTGCCACGGCCGCCCCAGGGACAACTAATGAAAAACTGTTTTTT. Its translation is CATAAPGTTNEKLFF.